These T cell receptor beta chains were read from a single sample in a study of shared clonotypes between healthy human individuals. Assay: immunoSEQ multiplex PCR; the TCRdb copy retains only in-frame clones and omits some. The sample shows under 2,500,000 clones, approximately 95% of them seen only once. The specimen sequenced was naive CD4+ T cells sorted from blood. These receptors were obtained from a young man in good health. The conserved cysteine and the conserved F or W are not part of the CDR3 here. A D gene is named only where the DNA matches it firmly.

TRBD1	TRBV7-9	ASSGRTGASATNEKLF
TRBD1	TRBV2	ASSGPGQGNSPLH
.	TRBV18	ASSPPGPTNEKLF
TRBD1	TRBV5-5	ASSNRTGDSPLH
.	TRBV30	AWSVMYLAEAF
.	TRBV30	AWSVGAGSGEKLF
.	TRBV7-2	ASSVSHGAGNSPLH
.	TRBV2	ASSEVHGYT
TRBD1	TRBV7-7	ASSLRTGPQETQY
.	TRBV7-2	ASSLADRRELF